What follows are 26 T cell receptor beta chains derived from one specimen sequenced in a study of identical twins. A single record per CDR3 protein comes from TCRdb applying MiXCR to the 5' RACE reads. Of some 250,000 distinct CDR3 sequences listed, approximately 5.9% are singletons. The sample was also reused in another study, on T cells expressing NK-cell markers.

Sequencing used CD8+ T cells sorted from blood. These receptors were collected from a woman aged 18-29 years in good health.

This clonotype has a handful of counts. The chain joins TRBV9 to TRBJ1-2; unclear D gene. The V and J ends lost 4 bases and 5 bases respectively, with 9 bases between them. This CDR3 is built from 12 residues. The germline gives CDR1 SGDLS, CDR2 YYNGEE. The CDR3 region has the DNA TGTGCCAGCAGCCTCGACCGGTATGGCTACACCTTC. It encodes CASSLDRYGYTF.

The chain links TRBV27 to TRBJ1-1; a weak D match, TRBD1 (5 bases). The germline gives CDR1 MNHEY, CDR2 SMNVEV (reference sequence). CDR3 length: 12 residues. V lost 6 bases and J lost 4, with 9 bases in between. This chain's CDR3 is CASRKGTTEAFF. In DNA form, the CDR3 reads TGTGCCAGCAGGAAGGGGACCACTGAAGCTTTCTTT.

The CDR3 region has the DNA TGTGCCAGCCGGGACTTCCTCACAGATACGCAGTATTTT. This gives the protein CASRDFLTDTQYF. The rearrangement uses TRBV27 and TRBJ2-3, with D possibly matching TRBD2 (6 bases). V was trimmed by 8 bases and J by 2 bases, leaving 11 bases between them. CDR1 and CDR2 (germline): MNHEY, SMNVEV (reference sequence). The CDR3 sequence is 13 residues long.

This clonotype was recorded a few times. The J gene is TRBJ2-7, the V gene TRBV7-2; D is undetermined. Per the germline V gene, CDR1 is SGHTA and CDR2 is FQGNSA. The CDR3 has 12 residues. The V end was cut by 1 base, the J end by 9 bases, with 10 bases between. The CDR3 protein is CASSLDGLGQYF. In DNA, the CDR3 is TGTGCCAGCAGCTTAGATGGATTGGGGCAGTACTTC.

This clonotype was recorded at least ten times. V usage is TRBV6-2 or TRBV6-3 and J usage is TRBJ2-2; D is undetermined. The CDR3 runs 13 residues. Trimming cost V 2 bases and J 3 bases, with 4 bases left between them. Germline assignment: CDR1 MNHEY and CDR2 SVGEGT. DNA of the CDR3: TGTGCCAGCAGTTACCTGGACACCGGGGAGCTGTTTTTT. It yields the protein CASSYLDTGELFF.

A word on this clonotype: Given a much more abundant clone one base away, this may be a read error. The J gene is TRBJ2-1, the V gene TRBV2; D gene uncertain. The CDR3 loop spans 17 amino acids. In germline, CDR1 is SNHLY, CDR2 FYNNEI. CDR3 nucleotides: TGTACCAGCAGTCCACCCCAGGTTTCCATCTCTCTCTATGAGCAGTTCTTC. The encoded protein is CTSSPPQVSISLYEQFF.

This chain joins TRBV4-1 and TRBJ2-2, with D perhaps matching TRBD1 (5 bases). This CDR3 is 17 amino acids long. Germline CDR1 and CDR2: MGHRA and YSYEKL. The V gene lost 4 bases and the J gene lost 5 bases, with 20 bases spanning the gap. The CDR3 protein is CASSPQPRQGRTGELFF. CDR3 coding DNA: TGCGCCAGCAGCCCCCAACCCCGCCAGGGCCGAACCGGGGAGCTGTTTTTT.

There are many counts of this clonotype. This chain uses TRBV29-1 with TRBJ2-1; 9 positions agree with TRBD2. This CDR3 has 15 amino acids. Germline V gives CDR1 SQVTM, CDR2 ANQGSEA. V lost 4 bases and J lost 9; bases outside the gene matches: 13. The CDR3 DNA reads TGCAGCGTTGCATCCCCTGCGGGGGGGTTGGGTGAGCAGTTCTTC. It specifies CSVASPAGGLGEQFF.

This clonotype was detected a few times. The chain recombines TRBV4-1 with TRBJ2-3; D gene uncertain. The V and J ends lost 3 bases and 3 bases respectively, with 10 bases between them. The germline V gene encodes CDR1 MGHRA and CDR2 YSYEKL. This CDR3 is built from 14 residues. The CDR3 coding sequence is TGCGCCAGCAGCCACTATGGGGATACAGATACGCAGTATTTT. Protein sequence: CASSHYGDTDTQYF.

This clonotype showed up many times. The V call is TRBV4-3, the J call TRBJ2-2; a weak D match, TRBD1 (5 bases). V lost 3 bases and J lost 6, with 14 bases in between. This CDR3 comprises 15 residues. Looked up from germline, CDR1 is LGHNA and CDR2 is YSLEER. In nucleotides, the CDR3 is TGCGCCAGCAGCCAGACTCTAGGGGTGCCCGGGGAGCTGTTTTTT. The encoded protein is CASSQTLGVPGELFF.

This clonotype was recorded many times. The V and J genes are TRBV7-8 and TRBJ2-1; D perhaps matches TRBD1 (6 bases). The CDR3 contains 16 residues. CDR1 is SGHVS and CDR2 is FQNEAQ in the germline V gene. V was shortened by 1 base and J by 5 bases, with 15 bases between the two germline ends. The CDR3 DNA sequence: TGTGCCAGCAGCTTAGGAACAGGGCGAGGGAACAATGAGCAGTTCTTC. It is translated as CASSLGTGRGNNEQFF.

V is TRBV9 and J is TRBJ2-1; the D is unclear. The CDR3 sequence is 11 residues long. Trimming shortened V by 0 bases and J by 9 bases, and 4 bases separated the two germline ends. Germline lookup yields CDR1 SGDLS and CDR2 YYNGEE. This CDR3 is CASSVDGEQFF. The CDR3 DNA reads TGTGCCAGCAGCGTAGATGGTGAGCAGTTCTTC.

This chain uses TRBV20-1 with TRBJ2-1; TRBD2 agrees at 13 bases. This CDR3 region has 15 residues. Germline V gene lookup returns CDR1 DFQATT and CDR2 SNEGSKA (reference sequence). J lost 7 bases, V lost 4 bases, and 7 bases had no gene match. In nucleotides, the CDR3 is TGCAGTGCTACACTAGCGGGAGGGAGTGGAAATGAGCAGTTCTTC. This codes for CSATLAGGSGNEQFF.

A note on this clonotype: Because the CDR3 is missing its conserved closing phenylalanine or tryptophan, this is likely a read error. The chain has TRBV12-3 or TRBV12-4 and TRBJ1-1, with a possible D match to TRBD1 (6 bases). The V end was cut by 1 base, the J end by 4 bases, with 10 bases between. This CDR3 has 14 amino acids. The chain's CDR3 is CASSLEGVGTEAFL. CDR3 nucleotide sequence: TGTGCCAGCAGTTTAGAGGGGGTCGGCACTGAAGCTTTCCTT.

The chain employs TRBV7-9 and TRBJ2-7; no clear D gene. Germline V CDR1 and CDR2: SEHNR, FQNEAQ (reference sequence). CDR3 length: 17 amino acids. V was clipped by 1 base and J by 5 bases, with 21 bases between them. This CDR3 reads CASSLGWIKDPANEQYF. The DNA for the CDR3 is TGTGCCAGCAGCTTAGGATGGATTAAAGACCCGGCCAACGAGCAGTACTTC.

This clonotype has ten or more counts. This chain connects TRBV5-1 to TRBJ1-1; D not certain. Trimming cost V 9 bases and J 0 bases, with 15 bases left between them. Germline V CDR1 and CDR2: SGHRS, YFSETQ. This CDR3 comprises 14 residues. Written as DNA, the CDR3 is TGCGCCACTCGAGCCGACATAGTGAACACTGAAGCTTTCTTT. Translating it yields CATRADIVNTEAFF.

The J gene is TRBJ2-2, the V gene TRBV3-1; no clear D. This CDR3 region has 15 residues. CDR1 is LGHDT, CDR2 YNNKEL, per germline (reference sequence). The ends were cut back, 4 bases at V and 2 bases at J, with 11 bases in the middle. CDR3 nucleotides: TGTGCCAGCAGCCCCGTGTGGGGTAACACCGGGGAGCTGTTTTTT. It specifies CASSPVWGNTGELFF.

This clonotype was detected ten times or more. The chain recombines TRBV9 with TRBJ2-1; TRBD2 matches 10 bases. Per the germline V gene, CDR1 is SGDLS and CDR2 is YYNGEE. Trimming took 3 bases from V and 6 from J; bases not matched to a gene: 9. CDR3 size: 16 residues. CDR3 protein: CASSDPAGGQPNEQFF. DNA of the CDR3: TGTGCCAGCAGCGACCCAGCGGGGGGGCAGCCCAATGAGCAGTTCTTC.

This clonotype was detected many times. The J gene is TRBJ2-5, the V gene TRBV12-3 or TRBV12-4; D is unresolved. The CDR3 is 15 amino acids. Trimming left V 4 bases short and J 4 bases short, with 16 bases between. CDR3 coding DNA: TGTGCCAGCAGTTCGCCGGGCTTTGACGGAGAGACCCAGTACTTC. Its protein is CASSSPGFDGETQYF.

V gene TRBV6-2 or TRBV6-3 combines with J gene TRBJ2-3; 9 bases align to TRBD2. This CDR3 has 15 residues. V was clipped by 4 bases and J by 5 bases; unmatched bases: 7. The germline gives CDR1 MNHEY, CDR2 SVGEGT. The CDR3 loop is CASSSAGGPGDTQYF. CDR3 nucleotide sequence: TGTGCCAGCAGTTCGGCGGGAGGGCCGGGAGATACGCAGTATTTT.

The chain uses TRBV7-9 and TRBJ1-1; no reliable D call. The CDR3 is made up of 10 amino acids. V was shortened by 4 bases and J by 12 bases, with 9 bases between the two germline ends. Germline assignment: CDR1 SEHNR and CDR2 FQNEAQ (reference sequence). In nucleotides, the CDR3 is TGTGCCAGCAGCTCGACCGGGACTTTCTTT. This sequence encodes CASSSTGTFF.

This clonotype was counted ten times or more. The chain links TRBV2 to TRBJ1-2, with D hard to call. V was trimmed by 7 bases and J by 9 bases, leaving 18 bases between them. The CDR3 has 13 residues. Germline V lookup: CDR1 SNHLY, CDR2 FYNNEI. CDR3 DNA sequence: TGTGCCAGCAAGTCGTTGGGTTTGAATCGCTACACCTTC. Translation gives CASKSLGLNRYTF. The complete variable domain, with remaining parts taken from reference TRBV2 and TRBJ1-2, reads EPEVTQTPSHQVTQMGQEVILRCVPISNHLYFYWYRQILGQKVEFLVSFYNNEISEKSEIFDDQFSVERPDGSNFTLKIRSTKLEDSAMYFCASKSLGLNRYTFGSGTRLTVV.

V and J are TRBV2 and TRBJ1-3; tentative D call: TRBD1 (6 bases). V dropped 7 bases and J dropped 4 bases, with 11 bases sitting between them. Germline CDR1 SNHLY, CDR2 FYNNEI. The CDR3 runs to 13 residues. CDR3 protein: CASKQGYGNTIYF. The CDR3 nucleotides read TGTGCCAGCAAACAGGGTTACGGAAACACCATATATTTT.

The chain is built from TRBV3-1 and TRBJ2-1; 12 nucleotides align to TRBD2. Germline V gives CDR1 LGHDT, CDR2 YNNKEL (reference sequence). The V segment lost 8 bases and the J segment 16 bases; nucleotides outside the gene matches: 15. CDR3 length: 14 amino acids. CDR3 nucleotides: TGTGCCAGCTCCTCGGGGCTAGCGGGGGGGTTCCTTTTCTTC. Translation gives CASSSGLAGGFLFF.

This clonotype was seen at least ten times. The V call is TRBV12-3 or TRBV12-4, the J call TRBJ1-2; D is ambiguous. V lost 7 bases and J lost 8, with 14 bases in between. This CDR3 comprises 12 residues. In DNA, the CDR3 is TGTGCCAGCACCCGGGGTCCCTTCGGCTACACCTTC. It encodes CASTRGPFGYTF.

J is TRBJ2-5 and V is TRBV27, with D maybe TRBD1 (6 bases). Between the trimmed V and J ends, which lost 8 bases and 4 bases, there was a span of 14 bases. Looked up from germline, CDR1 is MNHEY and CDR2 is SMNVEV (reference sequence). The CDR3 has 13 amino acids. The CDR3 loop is CASSTLGAETQYF. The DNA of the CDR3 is TGTGCCAGCTCGACGCTGGGGGCAGAGACCCAGTACTTC.